The source of this TCR beta chain is a study of blood T cells in healthy people across ages. Notes on the study in general: Age brought a roughly linear fall in TCR beta diversity measured per million T cells. Versus aged donors, long-lived donors had higher diversity and more naive CD4+ cells.

In its sample, this clonotype was seen many times. Its antigen is still unknown. V shed 6 bases, J shed 0 bases, and the junction held 5 bases outside the gene matches. The germline V gene encodes CDR1 SGHTA and CDR2 FQGTGA. The CDR3 is 16 amino acids. Using a J-beta primer mix together with a sample-barcoded 5' primer, a second PCR was run for 7 to 11 cycles. In TCRdb, the 5' RACE reads were re-called with MiXCR into one record per CDR3 protein. Among about a million distinct CDR3 sequences listed, roughly half were seen once. This clonotype was sampled from a woman aged 60-75 years in good health. V gene TRBV7-3 combines with J gene TRBJ2-3; 11 nucleotides match TRBD2. The specimen was blood. The CDR3 protein is CASSARTSGSTDTQYF. The DNA of the CDR3 is TGTGCCAGCAGTGCCAGGACTAGCGGGAGCACAGATACGCAGTATTTT.